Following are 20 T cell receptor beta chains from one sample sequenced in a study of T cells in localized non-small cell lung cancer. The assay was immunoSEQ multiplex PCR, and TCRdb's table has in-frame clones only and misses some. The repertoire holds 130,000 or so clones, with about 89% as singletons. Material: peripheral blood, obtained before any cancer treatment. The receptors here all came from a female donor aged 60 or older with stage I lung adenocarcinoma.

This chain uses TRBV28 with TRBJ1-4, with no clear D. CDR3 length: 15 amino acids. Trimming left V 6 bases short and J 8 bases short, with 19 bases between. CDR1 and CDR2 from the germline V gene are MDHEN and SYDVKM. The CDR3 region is CASRSGADMFEKLFF. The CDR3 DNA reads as TGTGCCAGCAGGTCTGGAGCAGATATGTTCGAAAAACTGTTTTTT.

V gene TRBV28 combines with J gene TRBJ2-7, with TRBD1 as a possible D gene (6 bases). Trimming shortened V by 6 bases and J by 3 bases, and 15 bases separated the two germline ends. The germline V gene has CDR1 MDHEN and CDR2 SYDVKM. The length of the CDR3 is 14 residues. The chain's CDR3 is CASRPAGTNYEQYF. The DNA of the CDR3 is TGTGCCAGCAGACCTGCCGGGACAAACTACGAGCAGTACTTC.

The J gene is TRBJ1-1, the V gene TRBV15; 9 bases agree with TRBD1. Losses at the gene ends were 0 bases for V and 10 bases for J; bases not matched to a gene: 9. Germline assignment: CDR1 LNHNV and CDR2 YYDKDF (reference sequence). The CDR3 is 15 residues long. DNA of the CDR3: TGTGCCACCAGCAGAGATCATTTAGGGGGACAGGGAGCTTTCTTT. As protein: CATSRDHLGGQGAFF.

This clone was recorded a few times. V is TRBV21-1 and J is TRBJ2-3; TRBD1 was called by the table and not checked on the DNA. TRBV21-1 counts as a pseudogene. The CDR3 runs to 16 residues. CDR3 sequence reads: CASSTPNRSSTDTQYF. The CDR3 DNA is TGTGCCAGCAGCACTCCAAACAGATCTAGCACAGATACGCAGTATTTT.

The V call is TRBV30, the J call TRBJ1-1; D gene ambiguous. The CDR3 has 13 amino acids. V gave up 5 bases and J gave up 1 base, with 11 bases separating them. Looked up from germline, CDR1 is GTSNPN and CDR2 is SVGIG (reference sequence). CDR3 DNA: TGTGCCTGGGGGCAACGGTGGAACACTGAAGCTTTCTTT. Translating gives CAWGQRWNTEAFF.

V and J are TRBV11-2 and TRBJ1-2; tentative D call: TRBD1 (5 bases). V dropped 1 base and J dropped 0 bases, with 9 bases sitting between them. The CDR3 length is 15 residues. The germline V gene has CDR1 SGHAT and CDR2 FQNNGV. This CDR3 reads CASSLGEGPNYGYTF. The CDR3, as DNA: TGTGCCAGCAGCTTAGGGGAGGGGCCTAACTATGGCTACACCTTC.

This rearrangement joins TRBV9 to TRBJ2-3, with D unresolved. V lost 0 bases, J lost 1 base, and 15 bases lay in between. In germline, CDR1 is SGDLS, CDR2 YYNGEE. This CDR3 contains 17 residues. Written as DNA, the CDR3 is TGTGCCAGCAGCGTAGGAATCTCCAGCATTGGCACAGATACGCAGTATTTT. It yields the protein CASSVGISSIGTDTQYF.

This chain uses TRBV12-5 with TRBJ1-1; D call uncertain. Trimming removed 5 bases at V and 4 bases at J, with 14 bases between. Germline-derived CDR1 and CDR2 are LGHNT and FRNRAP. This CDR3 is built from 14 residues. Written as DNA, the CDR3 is TGTGCTAGTGGTCCCCACGGGGAGACCACTGAAGCTTTCTTT. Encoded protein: CASGPHGETTEAFF.

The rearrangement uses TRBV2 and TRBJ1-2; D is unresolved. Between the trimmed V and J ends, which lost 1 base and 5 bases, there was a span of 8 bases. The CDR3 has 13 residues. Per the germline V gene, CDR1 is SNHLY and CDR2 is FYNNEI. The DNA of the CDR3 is TGTGCCAGCAGTGAAGAGGAATCTTATGGCTACACCTTC. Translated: CASSEEESYGYTF.

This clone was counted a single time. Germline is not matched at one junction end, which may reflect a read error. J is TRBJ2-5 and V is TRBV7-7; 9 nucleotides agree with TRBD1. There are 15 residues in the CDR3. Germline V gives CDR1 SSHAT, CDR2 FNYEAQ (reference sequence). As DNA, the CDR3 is TGTGCTAGCAGCTTAAAACAGGGGGCTCGCGAGACCCAGTACTTC. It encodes CASSLKQGARETQYF.

DNA for the CDR3: TGTGCCAGCAGCTTAGGAGACAGGGGTAGCACAGATACGCAGTATTTT. It codes for CASSLGDRGSTDTQYF. The chain employs TRBV7-3 and TRBJ2-3; 8 bases match TRBD1. CDR3 length: 16 amino acids. Germline V gene sequence: CDR1 SGHTA, CDR2 FQGTGA. The trim removed 2 bases at V and 0 bases at J, leaving 4 bases unmatched.

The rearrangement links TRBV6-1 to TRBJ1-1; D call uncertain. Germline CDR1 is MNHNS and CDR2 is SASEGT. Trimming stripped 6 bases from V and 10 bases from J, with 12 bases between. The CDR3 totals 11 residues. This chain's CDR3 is CASRAAWGAFF. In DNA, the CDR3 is TGTGCCAGCAGAGCGGCCTGGGGAGCTTTCTTT.

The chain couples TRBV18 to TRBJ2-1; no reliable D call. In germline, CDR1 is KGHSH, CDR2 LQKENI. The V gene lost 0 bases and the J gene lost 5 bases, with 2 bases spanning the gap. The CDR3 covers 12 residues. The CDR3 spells CASSPPDNEQFF. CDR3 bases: TGTGCCAGCTCACCACCAGACAATGAGCAGTTCTTC.

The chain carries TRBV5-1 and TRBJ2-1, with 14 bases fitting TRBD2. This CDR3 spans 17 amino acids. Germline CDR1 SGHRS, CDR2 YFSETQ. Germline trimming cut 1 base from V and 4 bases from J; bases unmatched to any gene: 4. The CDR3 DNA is TGCGCCAGCAGCTTGAGACTAGCGGGAGGGAGATACAATGAGCAGTTCTTC. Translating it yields CASSLRLAGGRYNEQFF.

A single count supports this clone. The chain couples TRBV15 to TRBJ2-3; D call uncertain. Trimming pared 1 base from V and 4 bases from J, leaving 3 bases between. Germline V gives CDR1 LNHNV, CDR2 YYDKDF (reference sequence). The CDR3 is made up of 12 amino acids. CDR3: CATSRGSDTQYF. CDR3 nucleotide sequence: TGTGCCACCAGCAGAGGTTCAGATACGCAGTATTTT.

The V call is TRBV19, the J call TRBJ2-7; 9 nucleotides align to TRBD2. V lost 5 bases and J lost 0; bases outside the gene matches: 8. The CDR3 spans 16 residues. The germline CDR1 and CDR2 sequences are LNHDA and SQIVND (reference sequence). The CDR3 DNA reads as TGTGCCAGTAGTCTTCCCTCTAGCGGGAACTCCTACGAGCAGTACTTC. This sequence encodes CASSLPSSGNSYEQYF. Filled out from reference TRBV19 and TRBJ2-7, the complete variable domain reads DGGITQSPKYLFRKEGQNVTLSCEQNLNHDAMYWYRQDPGQGLRLIYYSQIVNDFQKGDIAEGYSVSREKKESFPLTVTSAQKNPTAFYLCASSLPSSGNSYEQYFGPGTRLTVT.

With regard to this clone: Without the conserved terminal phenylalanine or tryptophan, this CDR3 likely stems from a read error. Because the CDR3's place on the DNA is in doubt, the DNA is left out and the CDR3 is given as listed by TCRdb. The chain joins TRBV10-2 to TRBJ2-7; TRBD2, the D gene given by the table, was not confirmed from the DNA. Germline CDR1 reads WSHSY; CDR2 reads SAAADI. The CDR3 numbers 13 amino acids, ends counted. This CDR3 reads CASRGLIGRAAVL.

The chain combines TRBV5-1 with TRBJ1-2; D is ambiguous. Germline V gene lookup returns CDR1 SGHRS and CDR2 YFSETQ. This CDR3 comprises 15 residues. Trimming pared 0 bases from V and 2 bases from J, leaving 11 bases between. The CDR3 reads CASSLVVGQNYGYTF. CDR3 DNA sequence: TGCGCCAGCAGCTTGGTAGTGGGTCAAAACTATGGCTACACCTTC.

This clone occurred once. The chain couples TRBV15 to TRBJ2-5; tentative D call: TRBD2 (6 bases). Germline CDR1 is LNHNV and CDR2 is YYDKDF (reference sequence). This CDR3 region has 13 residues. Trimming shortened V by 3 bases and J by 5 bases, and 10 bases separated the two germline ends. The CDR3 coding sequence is TGTGCCACCAGCAGGGGCGGGATGGAGACCCAGTACTTC. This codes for CATSRGGMETQYF.

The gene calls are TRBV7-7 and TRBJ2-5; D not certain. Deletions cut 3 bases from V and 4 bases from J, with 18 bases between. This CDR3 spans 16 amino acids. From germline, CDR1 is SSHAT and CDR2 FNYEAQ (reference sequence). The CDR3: CASSFGSTLNGETQYF. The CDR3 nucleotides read TGTGCCAGCAGCTTCGGGTCCACTTTAAACGGAGAGACCCAGTACTTC.